This T cell receptor beta chain comes out of a study of control samples from healthy donors and cancer patients. Germline trimming cut 3 bases from V and 6 bases from J; bases unmatched to any gene: 5. Per the germline V gene, CDR1 is MGHRA and CDR2 is YSYEKL. CDR3 length: 15 residues. Only a few counts were recorded for this clone. Produced via immunoSEQ multiplex PCR; TCRdb's table is partial and in-frame only. The table lists some 120,000 clones, around nine tenths of them singletons. This TCR was sampled from an older woman in good health. Sequenced input: blood. This chain links TRBV4-1 with TRBJ1-5, with 10 bases matching TRBD1. This chain's CDR3 is CASSQGQGYGQPQHF. DNA of the CDR3: TGCGCCAGCAGCCAGGGACAGGGGTACGGTCAGCCCCAGCATTTT.